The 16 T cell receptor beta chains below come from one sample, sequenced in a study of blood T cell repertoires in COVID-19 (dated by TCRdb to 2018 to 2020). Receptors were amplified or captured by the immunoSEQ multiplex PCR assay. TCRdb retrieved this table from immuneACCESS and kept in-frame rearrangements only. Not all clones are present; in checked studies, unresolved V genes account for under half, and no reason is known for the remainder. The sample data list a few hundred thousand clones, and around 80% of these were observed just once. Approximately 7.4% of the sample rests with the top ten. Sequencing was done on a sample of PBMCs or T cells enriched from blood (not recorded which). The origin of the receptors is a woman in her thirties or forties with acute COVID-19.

The CDR3 DNA follows: TGTGCCAGCAGCCGAATAGATGGCTACACCTTC. Residues: CASSRIDGYTF. The chain links TRBV12-3 or TRBV12-4 to TRBJ1-2, with D unresolved. The V and J ends lost 6 bases and 6 bases respectively, with 8 bases between them. This CDR3 is 11 amino acids long.

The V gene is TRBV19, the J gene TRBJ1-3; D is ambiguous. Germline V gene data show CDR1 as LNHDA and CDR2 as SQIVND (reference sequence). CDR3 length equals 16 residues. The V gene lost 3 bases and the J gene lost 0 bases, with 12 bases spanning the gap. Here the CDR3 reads CASSMTHTRSGNTIYF. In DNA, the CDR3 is TGTGCCAGTAGTATGACACACACCCGCTCTGGAAACACCATATATTTT.

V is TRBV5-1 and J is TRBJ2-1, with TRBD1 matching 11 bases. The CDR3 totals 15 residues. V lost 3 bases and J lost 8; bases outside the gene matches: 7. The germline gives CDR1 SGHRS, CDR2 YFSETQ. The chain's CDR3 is CASSSGQGVGYEQFF. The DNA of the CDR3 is TGCGCCAGCAGCTCGGGACAGGGGGTGGGGTATGAGCAGTTCTTC.

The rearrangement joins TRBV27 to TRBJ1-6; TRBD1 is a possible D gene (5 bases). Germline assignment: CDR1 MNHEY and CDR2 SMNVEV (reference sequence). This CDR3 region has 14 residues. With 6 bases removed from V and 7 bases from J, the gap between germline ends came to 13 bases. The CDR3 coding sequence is TGTGCCAGCAGGCTGGCAGGGCGGAATTCACCCCTCCACTTT. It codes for CASRLAGRNSPLHF.

The CDR3 region is CASSHTEGTGDGYTF. The DNA of the CDR3 is TGCGCCAGCAGTCATACCGAGGGGACAGGGGATGGCTACACCTTC. This rearrangement joins TRBV5-1 to TRBJ1-2; 10 nucleotides line up with TRBD1. After removal of 5 bases from V and 6 bases from J, the junction contained 10 bases not matched to a gene. Germline V CDR1 and CDR2: SGHRS, YFSETQ. The CDR3 has 15 amino acids. Based on the CDR3 plus reference TRBV5-1 and TRBJ1-2, the full variable domain is KAGVTQTPRYLIKTRGQQVTLSCSPISGHRSVSWYQQTPGQGLQFLFEYFSETQRNKGNFPGRFSGRQFSNSRSEMNVSTLELGDSALYLCASSHTEGTGDGYTFGSGTRLTVV.

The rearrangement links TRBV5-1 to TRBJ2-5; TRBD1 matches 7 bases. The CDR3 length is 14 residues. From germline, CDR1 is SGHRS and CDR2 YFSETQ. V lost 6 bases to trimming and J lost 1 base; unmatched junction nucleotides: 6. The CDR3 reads CASKPRTGQETQYF. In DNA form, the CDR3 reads TGCGCCAGCAAACCGAGGACAGGCCAAGAGACCCAGTACTTC.

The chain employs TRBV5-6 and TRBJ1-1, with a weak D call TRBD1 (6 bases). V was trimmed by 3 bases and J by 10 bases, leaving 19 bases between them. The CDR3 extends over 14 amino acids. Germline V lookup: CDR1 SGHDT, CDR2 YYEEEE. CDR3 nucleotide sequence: TGTGCCAGCAGCTCTGACCTCACAGGGAGAGGAGCTTTCTTT. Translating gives CASSSDLTGRGAFF.

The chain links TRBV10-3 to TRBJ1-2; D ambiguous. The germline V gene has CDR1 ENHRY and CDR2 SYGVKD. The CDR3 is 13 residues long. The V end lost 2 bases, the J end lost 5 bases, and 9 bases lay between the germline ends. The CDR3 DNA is TGTGCCATCAGTGAGGACGGAGGATATGGCTACACCTTC. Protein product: CAISEDGGYGYTF.

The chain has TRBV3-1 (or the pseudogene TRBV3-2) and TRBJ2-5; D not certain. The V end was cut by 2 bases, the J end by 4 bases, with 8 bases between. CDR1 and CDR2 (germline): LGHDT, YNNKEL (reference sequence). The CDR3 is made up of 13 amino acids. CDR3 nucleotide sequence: TGTGCCAGCAGCCAAAACCGCGCAGAGACCCAGTACTTC. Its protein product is CASSQNRAETQYF.

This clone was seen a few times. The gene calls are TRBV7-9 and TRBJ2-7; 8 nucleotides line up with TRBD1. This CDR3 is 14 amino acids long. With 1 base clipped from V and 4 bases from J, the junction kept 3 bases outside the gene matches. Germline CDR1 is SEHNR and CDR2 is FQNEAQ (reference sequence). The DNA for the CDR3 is TGTGCCAGCAGCTTAGAGACAGGGGCTTACGAGCAGTACTTC. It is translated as CASSLETGAYEQYF.

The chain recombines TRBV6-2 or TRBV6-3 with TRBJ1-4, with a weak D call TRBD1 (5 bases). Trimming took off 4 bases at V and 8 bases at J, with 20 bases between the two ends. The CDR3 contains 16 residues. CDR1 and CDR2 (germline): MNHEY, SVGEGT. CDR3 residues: CASSWNSQGRDEKLFF. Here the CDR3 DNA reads TGTGCCAGCAGTTGGAACTCCCAGGGAAGAGACGAAAAACTGTTTTTT.

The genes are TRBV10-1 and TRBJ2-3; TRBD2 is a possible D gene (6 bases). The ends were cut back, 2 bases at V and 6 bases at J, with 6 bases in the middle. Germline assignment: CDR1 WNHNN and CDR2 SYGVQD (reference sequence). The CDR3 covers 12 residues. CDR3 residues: CASSERGDTQYF. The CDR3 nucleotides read TGCGCCAGCAGTGAGCGGGGGGATACGCAGTATTTT.

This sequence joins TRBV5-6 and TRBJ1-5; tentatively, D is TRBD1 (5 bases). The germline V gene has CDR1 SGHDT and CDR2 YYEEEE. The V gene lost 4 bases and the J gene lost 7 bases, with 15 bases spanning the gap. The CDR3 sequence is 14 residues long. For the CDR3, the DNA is TGTGCCAGCAGCCCAGGGTTAGTTGGGCAGCCCCAGCATTTT. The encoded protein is CASSPGLVGQPQHF.

CDR3: CASSLEGRDTTEAFF. The CDR3 bases are TGTGCCAGCAGCTTAGAAGGGCGGGATACGACTGAAGCTTTCTTT. The genes are TRBV7-8 and TRBJ1-1; D is uncertain. This CDR3 comprises 15 residues. CDR1 and CDR2 (germline): SGHVS, FQNEAQ. With 1 base removed from V and 5 bases from J, the gap between germline ends came to 14 bases.

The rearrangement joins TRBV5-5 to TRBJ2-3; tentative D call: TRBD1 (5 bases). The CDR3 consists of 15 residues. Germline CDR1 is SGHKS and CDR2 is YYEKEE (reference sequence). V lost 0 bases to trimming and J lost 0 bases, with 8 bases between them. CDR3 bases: TGTGCCAGCAGCTTGGAAGGGGATAGCACAGATACGCAGTATTTT. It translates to CASSLEGDSTDTQYF.

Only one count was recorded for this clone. The CDR3 region is CASSPDGQNLFF. CDR3 nucleotides: TGCGCCAGCAGCCCTGACGGACAGAATCTGTTTTTT. This chain links TRBV4-3 with TRBJ1-4; D is possibly TRBD1 (6 bases). CDR1 and CDR2 from the germline V gene are LGHNA and YSLEER. The CDR3 consists of 12 residues. V shed 4 bases and J shed 14 bases, with 14 bases lying between them.